These 2 T cell receptor beta chains share one sample of origin, sequenced in a study of cytomegalovirus exposure and HLA in healthy donors. The method was immunoSEQ multiplex PCR; TCRdb's version includes in-frame clones alone and lacks a portion of them. The sample includes around 150,000 clones, 95% to 96% of them seen just once. Sequencing was carried out using PBMCs. The origin of the receptors is a young woman in good health and CMV-seronegative.

The rearrangement links TRBV5-1 to TRBJ1-2, with a tentative D call TRBD1 (6 bases). The ends were cut back, 0 bases at V and 6 bases at J, with 15 bases in the middle. In germline, CDR1 is SGHRS, CDR2 YFSETQ. The CDR3 sequence is 15 residues long. Here the CDR3 reads CASSLEFQGSDGYTF. In nucleotides, the CDR3 is TGCGCCAGCAGCTTGGAATTCCAGGGGAGCGATGGCTACACCTTC.

J is TRBJ2-1 and V is TRBV11-1; TRBD2 matches at 10 bases. CDR1 is SGHAT, CDR2 FQDESV, per germline (reference sequence). This CDR3 is 16 amino acids long. V gave up 6 bases and J gave up 4 bases; unmatched junction bases: 9. As DNA, the CDR3 is TGTGCCAGCAGTCCCACCGGGACTAGCGCATACAATGAGCAGTTCTTC. It specifies CASSPTGTSAYNEQFF.